This TCR beta chain was profiled in a study of CD8 T cells in ankylosing spondylitis. The authors made TCR beta libraries by quantitative 5'-RACE with molecular barcodes. Via MiXCR, TCRdb re-called the 5' RACE reads, giving one row per CDR3 protein. This table holds over 700,000 distinct CDR3 sequences, under 20% found once. This clonotype has just a few counts. What it binds is unknown. Findings and limits, study-wide: Typical of ankylosing spondylitis blood, it appeared, was a TCR beta motif of fewer than 10 highly homologous variants. Earlier studies detected some motif variants in reactive arthritis synovial fluid and blood.

The CDR3 length is 17 residues. Germline assignment: CDR1 DFQATT and CDR2 SNEGSKA (reference sequence). Trimming cost V 2 bases and J 2 bases; bases outside gene matches: 15. Sequences were obtained from blood, either unsorted or a sorted T cell fraction (not recorded which). This TCR was sampled from a male donor with ankylosing spondylitis. This rearrangement joins TRBV20-1 to TRBJ2-7; TRBD2 matches at 7 bases. In DNA form, the CDR3 reads TGCAGTGCTAGACCGGTGCTACTAGCGACTAATACCTACGAGCAGTACTTC. This sequence encodes CSARPVLLATNTYEQYF.